This T cell receptor (beta chain) comes out of a study of blood T cell repertoires in COVID-19. Study details: Sites in the United States, Italy and Spain provided acute and convalescent COVID-19 samples. PBMCs, B-cell-depleted T cells, or T cells provided the cDNA or gDNA that made up the material.

In the original processing: Amplified reference gene primers provided the basis for estimating nucleated cell counts. Method: immunoSEQ multiplex PCR; TCRdb's copy keeps in-frame clones and lacks some. D and trimming come from the DNA, and the V and J calls and clone size come from that table. The repertoire holds approximately 190,000 clones, 70% to 90% seen once, with 5% to 8% in the top ten. Germline CDR1 is SEHNR and CDR2 is FQNEAQ (reference sequence). Trimming at V came to 3 bases and at J to 4 bases, leaving 2 bases not matched to a gene. The CDR3 is 13 residues long. Sequenced: peripheral blood. The sequence was collected from a woman in her forties who had recovered from COVID-19. The chain joins TRBV7-9 to TRBJ1-2, with 7 bases lining up with TRBD1. This chain's CDR3 is CASSFRTGYGYTF. CDR3 bases: TGTGCCAGCAGCTTTCGGACAGGCTATGGCTACACCTTC.